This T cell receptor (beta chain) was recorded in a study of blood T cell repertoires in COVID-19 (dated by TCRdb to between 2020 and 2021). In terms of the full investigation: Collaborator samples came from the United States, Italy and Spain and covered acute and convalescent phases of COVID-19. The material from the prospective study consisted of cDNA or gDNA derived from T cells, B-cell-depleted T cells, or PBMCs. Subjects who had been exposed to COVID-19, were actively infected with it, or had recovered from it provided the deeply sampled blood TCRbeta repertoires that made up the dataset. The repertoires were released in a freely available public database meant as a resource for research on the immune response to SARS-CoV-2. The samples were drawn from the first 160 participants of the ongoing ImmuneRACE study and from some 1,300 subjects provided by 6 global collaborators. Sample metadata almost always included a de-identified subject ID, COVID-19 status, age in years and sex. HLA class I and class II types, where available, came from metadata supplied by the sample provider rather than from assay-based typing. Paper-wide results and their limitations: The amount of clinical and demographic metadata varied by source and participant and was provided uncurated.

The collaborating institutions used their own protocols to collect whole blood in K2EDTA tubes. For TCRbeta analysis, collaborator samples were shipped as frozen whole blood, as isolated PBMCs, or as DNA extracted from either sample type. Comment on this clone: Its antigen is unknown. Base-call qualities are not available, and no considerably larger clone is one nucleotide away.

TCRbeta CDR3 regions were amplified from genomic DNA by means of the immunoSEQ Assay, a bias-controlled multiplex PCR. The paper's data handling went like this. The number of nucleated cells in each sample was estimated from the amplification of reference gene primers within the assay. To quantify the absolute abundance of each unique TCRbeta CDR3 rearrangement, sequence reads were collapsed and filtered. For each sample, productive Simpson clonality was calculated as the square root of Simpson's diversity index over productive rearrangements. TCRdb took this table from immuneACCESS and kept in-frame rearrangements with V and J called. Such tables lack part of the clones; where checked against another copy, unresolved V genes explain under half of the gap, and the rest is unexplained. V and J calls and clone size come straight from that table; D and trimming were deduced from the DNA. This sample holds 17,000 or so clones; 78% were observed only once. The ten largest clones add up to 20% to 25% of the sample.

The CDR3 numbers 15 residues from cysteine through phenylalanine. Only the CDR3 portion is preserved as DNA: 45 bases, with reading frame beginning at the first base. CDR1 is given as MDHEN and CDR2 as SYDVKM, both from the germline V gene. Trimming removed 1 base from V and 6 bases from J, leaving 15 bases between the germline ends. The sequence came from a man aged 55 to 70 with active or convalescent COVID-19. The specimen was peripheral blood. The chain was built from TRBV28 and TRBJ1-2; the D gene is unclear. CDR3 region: CASSLSRGFPNGYTF. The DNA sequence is TGTGCCAGCAGTTTATCGCGAGGGTTCCCCAATGGCTACACCTTC.